This T cell receptor beta chain was retrieved from a study of T cells in Graves' hyperthyroidism and ophthalmopathy. PBMCs stemmed from 10 ml fresh peripheral blood. The CDR3 loop spans 18 amino acids. Germline V lookup: CDR1 SGHKS, CDR2 YYEKEE (reference sequence). As for this clonotype: The junction does not match germline at one end; this may be a read error.

What was amplified from RNA transcripts were TCR beta CDR3 regions. HTBI primers were the set used in a first-round RT-PCR of the TCR CDR3. TCRdb passed the multiplex PCR reads through MiXCR, listing each CDR3 protein once. The repertoire has around 380,000 distinct CDR3 sequences, less than 15% of them found once; the top ten carry about 20%. Sequences were obtained from blood. The chain is built from TRBV5-5 and TRBJ2-2; D could derive from TRBD1 or TRBD2 (5 bases each). The TCR comes from a man aged 25-45 years with Graves' hyperthyroidism that later progressed to Graves' ophthalmopathy. CDR3 sequence (DNA): TGTGCCGGCAGCGGAGCCTATTCCGACAGTTTAGACACCGGGGAGCTGTTTTTT. Translation: CAGSGAYSDSLDTGELFF.